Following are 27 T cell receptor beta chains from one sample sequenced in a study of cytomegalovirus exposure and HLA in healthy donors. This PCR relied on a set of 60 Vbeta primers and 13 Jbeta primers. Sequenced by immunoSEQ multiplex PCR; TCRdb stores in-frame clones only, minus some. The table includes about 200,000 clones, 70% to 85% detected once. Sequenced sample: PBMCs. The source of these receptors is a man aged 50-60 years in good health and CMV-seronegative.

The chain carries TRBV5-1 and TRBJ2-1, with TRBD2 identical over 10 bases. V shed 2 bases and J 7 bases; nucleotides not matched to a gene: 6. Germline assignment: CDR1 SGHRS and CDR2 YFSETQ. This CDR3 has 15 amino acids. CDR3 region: CASSLTGTSANEQFF. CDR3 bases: TGCGCCAGCAGCTTAACCGGGACTAGCGCAAATGAGCAGTTCTTC. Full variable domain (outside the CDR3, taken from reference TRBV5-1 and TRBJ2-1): KAGVTQTPRYLIKTRGQQVTLSCSPISGHRSVSWYQQTPGQGLQFLFEYFSETQRNKGNFPGRFSGRQFSNSRSEMNVSTLELGDSALYLCASSLTGTSANEQFFGPGTRLTVL.

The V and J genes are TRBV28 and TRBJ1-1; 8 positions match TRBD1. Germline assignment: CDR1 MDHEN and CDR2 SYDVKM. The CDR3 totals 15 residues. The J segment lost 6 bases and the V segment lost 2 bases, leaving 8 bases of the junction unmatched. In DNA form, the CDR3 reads TGTGCCAGCAGTTTACACGACAGGGGTGGAGCTGAAGCTTTCTTT. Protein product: CASSLHDRGGAEAFF. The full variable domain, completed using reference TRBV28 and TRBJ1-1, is DVKVTQSSRYLVKRTGEKVFLECVQDMDHENMFWYRQDPGLGLRLIYFSYDVKMKEKGDIPEGYSVSREKKERFSLILESASTNQTSMYLCASSLHDRGGAEAFFGQGTRLTVV.

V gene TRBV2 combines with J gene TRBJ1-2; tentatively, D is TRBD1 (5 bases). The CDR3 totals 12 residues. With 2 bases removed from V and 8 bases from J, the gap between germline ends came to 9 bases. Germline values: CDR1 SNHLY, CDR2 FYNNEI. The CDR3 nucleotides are TGTGCCAGCAGTGAAACAGGACAAGGCTACACCTTC. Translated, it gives CASSETGQGYTF.

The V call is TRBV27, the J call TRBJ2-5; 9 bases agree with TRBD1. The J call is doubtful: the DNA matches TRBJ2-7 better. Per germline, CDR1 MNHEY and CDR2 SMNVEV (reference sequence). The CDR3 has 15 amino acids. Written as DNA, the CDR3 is TGTGCCAGCAGTTACGGACAGGGGCATCATTACGAGCAGTACTTC. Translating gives CASSYGQGHHYEQYF.

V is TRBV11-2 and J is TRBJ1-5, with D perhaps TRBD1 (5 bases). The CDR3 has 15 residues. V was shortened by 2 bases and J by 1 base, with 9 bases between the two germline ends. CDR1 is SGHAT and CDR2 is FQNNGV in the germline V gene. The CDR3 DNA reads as TGTGCCAGCAGCTTATTGGGGCTGAGCAATCAGCCCCAGCATTTT. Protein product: CASSLLGLSNQPQHF.

CDR3 loop: CASSPQTGGLETQYF. CDR3 coding DNA: TGTGCCAGCAGCCCGCAGACAGGGGGCCTAGAGACCCAGTACTTC. The gene calls are TRBV11-3 and TRBJ2-5, with 10 nucleotides matching TRBD1. With V trimmed by 5 bases and J by 4 bases, 7 bases remained unmatched. There are 15 residues in the CDR3. CDR1 is SGHNT and CDR2 is YENEEA in the germline V gene.

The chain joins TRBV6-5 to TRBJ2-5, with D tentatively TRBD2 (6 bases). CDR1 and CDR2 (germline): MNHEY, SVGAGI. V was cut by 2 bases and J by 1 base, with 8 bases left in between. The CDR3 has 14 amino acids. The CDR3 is CASSYAGRQETQYF. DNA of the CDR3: TGTGCCAGCAGTTACGCGGGGCGCCAAGAGACCCAGTACTTC.

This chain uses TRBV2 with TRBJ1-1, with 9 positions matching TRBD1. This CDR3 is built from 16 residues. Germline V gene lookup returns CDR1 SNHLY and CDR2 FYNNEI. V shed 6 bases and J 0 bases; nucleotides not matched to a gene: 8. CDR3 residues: CASSAYRGLMNTEAFF. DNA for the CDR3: TGTGCCAGCAGCGCCTACAGGGGGCTAATGAACACTGAAGCTTTCTTT. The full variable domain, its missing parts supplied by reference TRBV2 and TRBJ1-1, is EPEVTQTPSHQVTQMGQEVILRCVPISNHLYFYWYRQILGQKVEFLVSFYNNEISEKSEIFDDQFSVERPDGSNFTLKIRSTKLEDSAMYFCASSAYRGLMNTEAFFGQGTRLTVV.

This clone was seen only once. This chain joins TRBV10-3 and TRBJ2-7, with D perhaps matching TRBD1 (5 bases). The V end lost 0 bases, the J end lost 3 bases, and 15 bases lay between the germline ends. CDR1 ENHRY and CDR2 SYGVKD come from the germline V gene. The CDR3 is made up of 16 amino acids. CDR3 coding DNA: TGTGCCATCAGTGAGTCGACTGGCAGGGCACGCTACGAGCAGTACTTC. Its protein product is CAISESTGRARYEQYF.

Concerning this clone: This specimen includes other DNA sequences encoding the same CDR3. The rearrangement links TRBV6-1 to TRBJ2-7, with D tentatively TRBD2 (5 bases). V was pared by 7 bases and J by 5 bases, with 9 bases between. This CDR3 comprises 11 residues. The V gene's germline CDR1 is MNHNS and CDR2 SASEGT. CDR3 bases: TGTGCCAGCACGGCGGGTAACGAGCAGTACTTC. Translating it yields CASTAGNEQYF.

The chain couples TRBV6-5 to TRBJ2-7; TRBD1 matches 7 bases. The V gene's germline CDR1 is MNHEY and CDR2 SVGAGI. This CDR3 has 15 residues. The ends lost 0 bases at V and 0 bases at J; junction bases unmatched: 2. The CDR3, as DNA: TGTGCCAGCAGTTACTCGACAGGGTACTCCTACGAGCAGTACTTC. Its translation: CASSYSTGYSYEQYF.

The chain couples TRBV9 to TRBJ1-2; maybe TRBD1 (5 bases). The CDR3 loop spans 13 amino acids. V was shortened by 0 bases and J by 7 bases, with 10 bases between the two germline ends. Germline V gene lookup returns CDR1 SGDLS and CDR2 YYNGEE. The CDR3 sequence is CASSVVTGGGYTF. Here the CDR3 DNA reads TGTGCCAGCAGCGTAGTGACCGGGGGTGGCTACACCTTC.

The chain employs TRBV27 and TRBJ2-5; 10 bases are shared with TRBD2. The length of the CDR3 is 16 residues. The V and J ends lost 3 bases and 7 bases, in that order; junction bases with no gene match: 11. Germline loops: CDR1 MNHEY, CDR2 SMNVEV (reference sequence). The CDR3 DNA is TGTGCCAGCAGTTTCTCTAGCGGGAGCGCAGGGGGGACCCAGTACTTC. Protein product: CASSFSSGSAGGTQYF.

For the CDR3, the DNA is TGTGCCAGCAGCTTGGCGGCTAGCGAGAAATACGAGCAGTACTTC. It is translated as CASSLAASEKYEQYF. The chain employs TRBV5-5 and TRBJ2-5, with a possible D match to TRBD2 (6 bases). The better agreement between TRBJ2-7 and the DNA end casts doubt on the J call. The CDR3 covers 15 residues. Germline V gene data show CDR1 as SGHKS and CDR2 as YYEKEE (reference sequence).

In DNA form, the CDR3 reads TGTGCCAGCTCACCCCGGACTAGCGGGAGAGAGACCCAGTACTTC. It is translated as CASSPRTSGRETQYF. The chain carries TRBV18 and TRBJ2-5; 13 positions agree with TRBD2. Germline V gene sequence: CDR1 KGHSH, CDR2 LQKENI. This CDR3 comprises 15 residues. The junction had 2 bases not matched to a gene; V was cut back by 3 bases and J by 4 bases.

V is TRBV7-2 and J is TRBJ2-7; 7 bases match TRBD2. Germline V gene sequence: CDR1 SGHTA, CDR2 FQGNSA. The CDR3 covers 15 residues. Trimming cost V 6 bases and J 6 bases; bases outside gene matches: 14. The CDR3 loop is CASRFLSGLGGEQYF. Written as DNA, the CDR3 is TGTGCCAGCAGGTTTTTGTCCGGACTAGGCGGCGAGCAGTACTTC.

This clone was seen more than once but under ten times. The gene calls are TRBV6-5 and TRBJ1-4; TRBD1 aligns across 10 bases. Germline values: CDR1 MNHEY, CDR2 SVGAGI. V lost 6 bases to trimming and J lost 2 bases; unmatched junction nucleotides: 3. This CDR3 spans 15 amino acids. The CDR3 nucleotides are TGTGCCAGCAGGACAGGGGGCAGGACTAATGAAAAACTGTTTTTT. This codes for CASRTGGRTNEKLFF.

CDR3 bases: TGTGCCAGCAGCACAGCCTCAAACTATGGCTACACCTTC. Translation: CASSTASNYGYTF. The chain couples TRBV9 to TRBJ1-2, with D uncertain. The CDR3 runs to 13 residues. The V gene's germline CDR1 is SGDLS and CDR2 YYNGEE. Trimming left V 4 bases short and J 2 bases short, with 9 bases between.

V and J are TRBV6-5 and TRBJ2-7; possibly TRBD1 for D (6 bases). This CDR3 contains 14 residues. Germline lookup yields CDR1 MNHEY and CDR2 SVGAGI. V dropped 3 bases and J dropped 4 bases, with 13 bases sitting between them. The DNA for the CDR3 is TGTGCCAGCAGTTATGACAGGTTTCGGTACGAGCAGTACTTC. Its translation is CASSYDRFRYEQYF.

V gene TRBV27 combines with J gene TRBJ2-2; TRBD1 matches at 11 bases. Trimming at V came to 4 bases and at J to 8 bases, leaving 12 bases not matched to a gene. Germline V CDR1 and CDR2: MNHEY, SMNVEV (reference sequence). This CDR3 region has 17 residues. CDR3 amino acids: CASSSRFGQGAGGELFF. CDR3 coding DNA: TGTGCCAGCAGTTCCCGGTTCGGACAGGGGGCTGGTGGGGAGCTGTTTTTT.

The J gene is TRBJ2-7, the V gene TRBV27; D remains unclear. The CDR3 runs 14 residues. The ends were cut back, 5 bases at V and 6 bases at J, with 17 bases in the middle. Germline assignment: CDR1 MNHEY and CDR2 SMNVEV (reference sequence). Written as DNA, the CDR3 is TGTGCCAGCAGTCTCGACGTAGACTCGCCCGAGCAGTACTTC. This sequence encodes CASSLDVDSPEQYF.

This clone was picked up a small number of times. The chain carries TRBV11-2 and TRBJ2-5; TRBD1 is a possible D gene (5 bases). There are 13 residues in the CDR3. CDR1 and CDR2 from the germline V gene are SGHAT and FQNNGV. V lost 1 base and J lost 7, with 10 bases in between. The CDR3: CASSLGATGTQYF. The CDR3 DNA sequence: TGTGCCAGCAGCTTAGGAGCCACAGGGACCCAGTACTTC.

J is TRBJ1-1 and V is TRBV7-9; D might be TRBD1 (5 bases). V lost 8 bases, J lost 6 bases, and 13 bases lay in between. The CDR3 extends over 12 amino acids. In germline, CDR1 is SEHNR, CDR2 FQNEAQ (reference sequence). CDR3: CASGGEGAEAFF. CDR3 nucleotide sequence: TGTGCCAGCGGGGGGGAAGGGGCTGAAGCTTTCTTT.

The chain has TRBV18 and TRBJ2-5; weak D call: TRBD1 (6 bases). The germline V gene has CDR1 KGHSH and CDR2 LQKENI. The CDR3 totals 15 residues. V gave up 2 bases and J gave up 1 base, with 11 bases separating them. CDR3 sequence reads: CASSPGGPFQETQYF. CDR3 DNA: TGTGCCAGCTCACCAGGGGGCCCGTTCCAAGAGACCCAGTACTTC.

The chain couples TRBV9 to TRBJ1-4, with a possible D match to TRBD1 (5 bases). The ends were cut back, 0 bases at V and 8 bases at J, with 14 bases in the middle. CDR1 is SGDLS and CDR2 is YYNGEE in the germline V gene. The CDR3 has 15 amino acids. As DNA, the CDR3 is TGTGCCAGCAGCGTAGTCGTCGGGCAGGGCGAAAAACTGTTTTTT. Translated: CASSVVVGQGEKLFF.

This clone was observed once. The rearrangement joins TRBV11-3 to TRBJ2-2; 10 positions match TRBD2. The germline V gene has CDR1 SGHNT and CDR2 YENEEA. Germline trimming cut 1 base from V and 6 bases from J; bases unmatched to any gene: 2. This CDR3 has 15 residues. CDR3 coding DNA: TGTGCCAGCAGCTTAGTAGCGGGAGGACCCGGGGAGCTGTTTTTT. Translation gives CASSLVAGGPGELFF.

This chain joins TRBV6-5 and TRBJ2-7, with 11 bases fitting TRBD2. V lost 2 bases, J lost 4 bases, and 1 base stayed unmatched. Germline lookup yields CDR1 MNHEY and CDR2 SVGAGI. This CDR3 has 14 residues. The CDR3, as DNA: TGTGCCAGCAGTTACACTAGCGGGAGATACGAGCAGTACTTC. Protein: CASSYTSGRYEQYF.